This T cell receptor beta chain was captured in a study of T cell responses to AZD1222 COVID-19 vaccine. CDR1 is MNHEY, CDR2 SMNVEV, per germline (reference sequence). Between the trimmed V and J ends, which lost 2 bases and 2 bases, there was a span of 18 bases. The CDR3 is 18 amino acids. This table comes from immunoSEQ multiplex PCR, and its TCRdb copy is limited to in-frame clones, with some not included. The sample contains about 150,000 clones, over 65% of which appear only once. The sequencing used peripheral blood, collected on day 0 of AZD1222 vaccination. The chain links TRBV27 to TRBJ2-2; D is ambiguous. This TCR was recovered from an adult in good health. The CDR3 here is CASSLLGSFPENTGELFF. In nucleotides, the CDR3 is TGTGCCAGCAGTTTACTCGGATCGTTTCCCGAAAACACCGGGGAGCTGTTTTTT.